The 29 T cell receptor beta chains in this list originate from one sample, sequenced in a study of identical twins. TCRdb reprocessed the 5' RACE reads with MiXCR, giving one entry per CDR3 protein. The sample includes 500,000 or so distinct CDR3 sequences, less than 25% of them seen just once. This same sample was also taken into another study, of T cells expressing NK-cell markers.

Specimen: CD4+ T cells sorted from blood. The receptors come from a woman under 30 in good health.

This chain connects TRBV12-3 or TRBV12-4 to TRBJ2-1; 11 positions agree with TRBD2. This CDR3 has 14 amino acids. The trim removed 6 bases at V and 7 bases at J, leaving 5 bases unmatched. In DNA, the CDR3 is TGTGCCAGCAGGATACTAGCGGGGGCAAATGAGCAGTTCTTC. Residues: CASRILAGANEQFF.

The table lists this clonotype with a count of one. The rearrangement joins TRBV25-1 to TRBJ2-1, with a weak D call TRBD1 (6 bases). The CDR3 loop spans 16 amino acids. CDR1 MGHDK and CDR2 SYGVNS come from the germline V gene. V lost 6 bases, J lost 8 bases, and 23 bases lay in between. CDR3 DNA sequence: TGTGCCAGCAGCGGCTCTTGGGGACAAAGAAGGTATGAGCAGTTCTTC. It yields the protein CASSGSWGQRRYEQFF.

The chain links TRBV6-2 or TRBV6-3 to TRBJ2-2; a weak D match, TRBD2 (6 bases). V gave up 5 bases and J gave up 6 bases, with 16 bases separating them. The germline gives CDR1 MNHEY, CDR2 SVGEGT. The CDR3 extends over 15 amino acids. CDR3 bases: TGTGCCAGCAGTGTCTTCGGGACTCTACCCGGGGAGCTGTTTTTT. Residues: CASSVFGTLPGELFF.

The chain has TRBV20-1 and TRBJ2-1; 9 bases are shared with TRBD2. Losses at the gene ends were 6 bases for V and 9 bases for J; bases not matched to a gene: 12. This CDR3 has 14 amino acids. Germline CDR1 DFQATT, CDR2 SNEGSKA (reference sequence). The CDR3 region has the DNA TGCAGTGCACCGCTGGGACTAGCTGGGGGTGAGCAGTTCTTC. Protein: CSAPLGLAGGEQFF.

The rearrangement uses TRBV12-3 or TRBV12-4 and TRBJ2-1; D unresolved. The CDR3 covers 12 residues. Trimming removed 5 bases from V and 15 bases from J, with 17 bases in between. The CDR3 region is CASSETAPSPFF. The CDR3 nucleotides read TGTGCCAGCAGTGAGACTGCCCCCTCCCCGTTCTTC.

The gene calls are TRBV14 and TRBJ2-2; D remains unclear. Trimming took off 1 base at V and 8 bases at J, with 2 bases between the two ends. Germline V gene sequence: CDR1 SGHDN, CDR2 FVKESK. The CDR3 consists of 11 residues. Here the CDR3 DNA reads TGTGCCAGCAGCCAAGTTGGGGAGCTGTTTTTT. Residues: CASSQVGELFF.

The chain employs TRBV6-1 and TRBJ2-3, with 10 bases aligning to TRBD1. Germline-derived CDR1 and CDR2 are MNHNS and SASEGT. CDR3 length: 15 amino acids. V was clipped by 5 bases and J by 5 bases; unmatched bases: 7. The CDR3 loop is CASSPQTGGGDTQYF. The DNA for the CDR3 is TGTGCCAGCAGTCCCCAGACAGGGGGCGGAGATACGCAGTATTTT.

In DNA form, the CDR3 reads TGTGCCAGCAGAATGATTGGATGGCGCTCTCTCAATGAGCAGTTCTTC. It codes for CASRMIGWRSLNEQFF. The chain links TRBV28 to TRBJ2-1, with D uncertain. The CDR3 runs 16 residues. V was shortened by 6 bases and J by 6 bases, with 21 bases between the two germline ends. The germline CDR1 and CDR2 sequences are MDHEN and SYDVKM.

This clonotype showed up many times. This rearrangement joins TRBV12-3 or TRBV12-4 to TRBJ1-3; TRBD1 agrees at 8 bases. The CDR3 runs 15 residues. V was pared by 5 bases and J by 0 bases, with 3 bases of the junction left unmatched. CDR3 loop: CASSRGQGSGNTIYF. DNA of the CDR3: TGTGCCAGCAGTCGAGGACAGGGCTCTGGAAACACCATATATTTT.

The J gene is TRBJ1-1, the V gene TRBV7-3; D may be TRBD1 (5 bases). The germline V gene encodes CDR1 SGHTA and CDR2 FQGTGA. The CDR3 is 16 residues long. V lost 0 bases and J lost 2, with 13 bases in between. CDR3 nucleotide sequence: TGTGCCAGCAGCTTAACGTTCGGGGGGGTCAACACTGAAGCTTTCTTT. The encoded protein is CASSLTFGGVNTEAFF. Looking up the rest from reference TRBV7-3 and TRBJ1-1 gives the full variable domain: GAGVSQTPSNKVTEKGKYVELRCDPISGHTALYWYRQSLGQGPEFLIYFQGTGAADDSGLPNDRFFAVRPEGSVSTLKIQRTERGDSAVYLCASSLTFGGVNTEAFFGQGTRLTVV.

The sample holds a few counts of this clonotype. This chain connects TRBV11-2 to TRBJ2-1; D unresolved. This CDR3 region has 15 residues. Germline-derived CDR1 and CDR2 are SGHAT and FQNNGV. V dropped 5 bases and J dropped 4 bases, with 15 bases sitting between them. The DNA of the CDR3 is TGTGCCAGCAGCATAAGGTCCGACTTATACAATGAGCAGTTCTTC. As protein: CASSIRSDLYNEQFF.

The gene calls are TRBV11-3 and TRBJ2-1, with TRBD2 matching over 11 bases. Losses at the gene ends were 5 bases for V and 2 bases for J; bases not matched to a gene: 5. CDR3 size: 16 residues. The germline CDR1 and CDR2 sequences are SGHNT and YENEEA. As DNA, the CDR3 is TGTGCCAGCAGCAAGACTAGCGGGGCGCCCTACAATGAGCAGTTCTTC. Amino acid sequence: CASSKTSGAPYNEQFF.

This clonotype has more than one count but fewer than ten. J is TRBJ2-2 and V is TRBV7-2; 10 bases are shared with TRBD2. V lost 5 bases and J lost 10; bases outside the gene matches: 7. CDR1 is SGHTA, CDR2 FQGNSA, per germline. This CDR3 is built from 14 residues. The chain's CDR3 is CASSIGTSATELFF. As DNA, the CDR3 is TGTGCCAGCAGCATCGGGACTAGCGCCACGGAGCTGTTTTTT.

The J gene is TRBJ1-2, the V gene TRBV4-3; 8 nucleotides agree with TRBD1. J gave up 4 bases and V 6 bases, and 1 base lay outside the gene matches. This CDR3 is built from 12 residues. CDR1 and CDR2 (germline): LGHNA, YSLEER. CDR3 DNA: TGCGCCAGCAGAGGACAGGGCTATGGCTACACCTTC. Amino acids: CASRGQGYGYTF.

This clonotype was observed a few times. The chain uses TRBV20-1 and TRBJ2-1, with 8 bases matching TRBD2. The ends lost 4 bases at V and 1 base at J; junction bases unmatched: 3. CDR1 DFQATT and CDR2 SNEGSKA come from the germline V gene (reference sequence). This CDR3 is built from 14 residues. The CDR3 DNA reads TGCAGTGCTATGGGCGGGAGGTCCTACAATGAGCAGTTCTTC. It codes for CSAMGGRSYNEQFF.

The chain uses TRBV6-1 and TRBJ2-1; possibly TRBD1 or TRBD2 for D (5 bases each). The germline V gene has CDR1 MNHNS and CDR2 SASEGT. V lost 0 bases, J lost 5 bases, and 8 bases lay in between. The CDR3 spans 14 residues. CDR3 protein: CASSEAGPNNEQFF. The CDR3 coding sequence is TGTGCCAGCAGTGAAGCGGGACCGAACAATGAGCAGTTCTTC.

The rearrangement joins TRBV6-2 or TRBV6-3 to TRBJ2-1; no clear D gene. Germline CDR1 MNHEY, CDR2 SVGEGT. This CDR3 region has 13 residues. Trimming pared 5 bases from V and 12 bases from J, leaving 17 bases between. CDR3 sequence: CASSPPYPGGQFF. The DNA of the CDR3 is TGTGCCAGCAGTCCACCCTACCCGGGTGGGCAGTTCTTC.

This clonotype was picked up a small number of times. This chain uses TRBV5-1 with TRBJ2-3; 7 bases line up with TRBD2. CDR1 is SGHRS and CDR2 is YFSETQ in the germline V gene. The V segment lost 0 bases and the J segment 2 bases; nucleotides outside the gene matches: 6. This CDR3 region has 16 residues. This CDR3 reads CASSLERAGDTDTQYF. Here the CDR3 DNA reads TGCGCCAGCAGCTTGGAACGCGCGGGAGACACAGATACGCAGTATTTT.

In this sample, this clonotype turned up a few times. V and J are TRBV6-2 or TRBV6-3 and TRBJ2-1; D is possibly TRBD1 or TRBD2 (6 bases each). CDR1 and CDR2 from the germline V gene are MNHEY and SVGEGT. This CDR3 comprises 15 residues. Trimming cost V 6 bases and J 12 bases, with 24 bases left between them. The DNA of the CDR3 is TGTGCCAGCAGCGCGCCTAACCGAAGGGGGGTGAGGCAGTTCTTC. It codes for CASSAPNRRGVRQFF.

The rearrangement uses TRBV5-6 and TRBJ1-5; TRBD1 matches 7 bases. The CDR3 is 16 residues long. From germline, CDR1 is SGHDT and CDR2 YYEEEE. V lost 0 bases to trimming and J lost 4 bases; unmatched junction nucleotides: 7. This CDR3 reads CASSLARGLGNQPQHF. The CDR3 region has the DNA TGTGCCAGCAGCTTGGCCAGGGGGTTAGGTAATCAGCCCCAGCATTTT.

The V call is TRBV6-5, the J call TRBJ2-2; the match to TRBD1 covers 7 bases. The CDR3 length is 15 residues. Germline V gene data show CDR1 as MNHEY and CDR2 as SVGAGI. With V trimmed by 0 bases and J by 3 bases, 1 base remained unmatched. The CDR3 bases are TGTGCCAGCAGTTACTCGGGACAGTACACCGGGGAGCTGTTTTTT. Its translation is CASSYSGQYTGELFF.

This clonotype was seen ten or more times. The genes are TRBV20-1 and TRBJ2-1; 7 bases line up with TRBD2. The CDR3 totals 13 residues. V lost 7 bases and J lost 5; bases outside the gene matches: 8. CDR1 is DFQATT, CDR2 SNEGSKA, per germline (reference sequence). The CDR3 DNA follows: TGCAGTGGCCGGGACTATTCTAACAATGAGCAGTTCTTC. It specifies CSGRDYSNNEQFF.

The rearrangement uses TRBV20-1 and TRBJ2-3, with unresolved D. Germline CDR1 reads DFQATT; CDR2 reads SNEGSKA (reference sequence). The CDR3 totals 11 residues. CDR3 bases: TGCTCGCCCCATCTGTTGGATACGCAGTATTTT. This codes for CSPHLLDTQYF.

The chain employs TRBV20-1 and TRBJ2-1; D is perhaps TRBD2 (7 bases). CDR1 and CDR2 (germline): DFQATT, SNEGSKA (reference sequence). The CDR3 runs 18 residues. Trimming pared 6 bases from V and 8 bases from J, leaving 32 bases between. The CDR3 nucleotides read TGCAGTGCGCCAAAGAGGGTCCCTCGGCGGGGGCCCAAGGATGAGCAGTTCTTC. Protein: CSAPKRVPRRGPKDEQFF.

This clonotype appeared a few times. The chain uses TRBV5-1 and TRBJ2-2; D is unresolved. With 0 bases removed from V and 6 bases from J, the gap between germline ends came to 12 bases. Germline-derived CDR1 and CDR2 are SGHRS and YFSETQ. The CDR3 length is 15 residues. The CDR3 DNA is TGCGCCAGCAGCTTGGGCCCCAGGCAATCCGGGGAGCTGTTTTTT. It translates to CASSLGPRQSGELFF.

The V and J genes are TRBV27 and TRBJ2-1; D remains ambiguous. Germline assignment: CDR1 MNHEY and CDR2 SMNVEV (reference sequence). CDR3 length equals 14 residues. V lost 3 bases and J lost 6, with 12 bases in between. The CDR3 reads CASSLALGRNEQFF. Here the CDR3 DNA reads TGTGCCAGCAGTTTGGCCTTAGGACGCAATGAGCAGTTCTTC.

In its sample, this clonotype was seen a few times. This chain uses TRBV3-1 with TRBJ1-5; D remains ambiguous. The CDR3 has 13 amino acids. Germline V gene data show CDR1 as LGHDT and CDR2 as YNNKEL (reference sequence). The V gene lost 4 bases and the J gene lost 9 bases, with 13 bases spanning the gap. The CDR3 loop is CASSRTRYRPQHF. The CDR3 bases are TGTGCCAGCAGCCGCACACGGTACAGGCCCCAGCATTTT. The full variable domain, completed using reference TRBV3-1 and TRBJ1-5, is DTAVSQTPKYLVTQMGNDKSIKCEQNLGHDTMYWYKQDSKKFLKIMFSYNNKELIINETVPNRFSPKSPDKAHLNLHINSLELGDSAVYFCASSRTRYRPQHFGDGTRLSIL.

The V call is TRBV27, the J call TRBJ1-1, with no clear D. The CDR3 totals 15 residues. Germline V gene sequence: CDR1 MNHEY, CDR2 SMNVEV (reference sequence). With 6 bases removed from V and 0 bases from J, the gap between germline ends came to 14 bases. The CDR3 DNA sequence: TGTGCCAGCAGGCTTTACTCTGACATGAACACTGAAGCTTTCTTT. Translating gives CASRLYSDMNTEAFF.

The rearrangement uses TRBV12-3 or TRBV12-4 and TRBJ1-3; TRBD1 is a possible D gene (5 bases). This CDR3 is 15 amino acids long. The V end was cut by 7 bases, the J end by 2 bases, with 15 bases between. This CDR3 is CASKLSREPGNTIYF. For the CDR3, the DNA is TGTGCCAGCAAATTAAGCAGGGAGCCTGGAAACACCATATATTTT.